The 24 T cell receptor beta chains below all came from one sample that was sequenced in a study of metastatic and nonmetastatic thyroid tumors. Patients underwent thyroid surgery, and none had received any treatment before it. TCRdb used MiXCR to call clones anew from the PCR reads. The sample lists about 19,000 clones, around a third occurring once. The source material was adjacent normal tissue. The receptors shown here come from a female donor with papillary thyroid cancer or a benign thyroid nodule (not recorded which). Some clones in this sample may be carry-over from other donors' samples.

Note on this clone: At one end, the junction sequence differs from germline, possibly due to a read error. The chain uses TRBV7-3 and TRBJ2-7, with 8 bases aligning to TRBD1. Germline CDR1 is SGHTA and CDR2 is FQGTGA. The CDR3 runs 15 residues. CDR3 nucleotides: TGTGCCAGCAGCCTAACGACAGGGGCCTCCTACGAGCAGTACTTC. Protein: CASSLTTGASYEQYF.

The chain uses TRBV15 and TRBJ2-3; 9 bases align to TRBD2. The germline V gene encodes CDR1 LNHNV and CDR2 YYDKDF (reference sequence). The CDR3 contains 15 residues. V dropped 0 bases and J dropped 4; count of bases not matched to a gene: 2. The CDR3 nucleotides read TGTGCCACCAGCAGAGAGACTAGCGGCGCAGATACGCAGTATTTT. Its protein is CATSRETSGADTQYF.

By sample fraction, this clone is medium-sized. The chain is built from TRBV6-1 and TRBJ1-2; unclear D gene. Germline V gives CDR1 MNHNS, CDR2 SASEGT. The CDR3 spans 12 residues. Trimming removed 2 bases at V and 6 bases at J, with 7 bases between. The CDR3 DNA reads TGTGCCAGCAGTGAATATGGGGATGGCTACACCTTC. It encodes CASSEYGDGYTF.

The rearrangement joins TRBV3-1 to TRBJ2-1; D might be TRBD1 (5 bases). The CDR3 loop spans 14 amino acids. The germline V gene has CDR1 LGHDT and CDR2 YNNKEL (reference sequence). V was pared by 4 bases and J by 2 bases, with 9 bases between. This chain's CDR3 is CASSPGFAYNEQFF. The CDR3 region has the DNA TGTGCCAGCAGCCCAGGGTTTGCCTACAATGAGCAGTTCTTC.

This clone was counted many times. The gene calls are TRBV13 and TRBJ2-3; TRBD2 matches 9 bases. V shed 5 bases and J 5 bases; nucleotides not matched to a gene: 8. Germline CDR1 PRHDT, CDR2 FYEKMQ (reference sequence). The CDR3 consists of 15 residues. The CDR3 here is CASSQTAGGRDTQYF. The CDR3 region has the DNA TGTGCCAGCAGCCAAACCGCGGGGGGGAGAGATACGCAGTATTTT.

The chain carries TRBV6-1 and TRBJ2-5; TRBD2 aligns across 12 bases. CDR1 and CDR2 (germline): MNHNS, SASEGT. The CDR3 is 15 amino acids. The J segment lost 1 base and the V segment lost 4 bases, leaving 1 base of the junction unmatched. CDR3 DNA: TGTGCCAGCAGTGGGACTAGCGGGACCCAAGAGACCCAGTACTTC. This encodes CASSGTSGTQETQYF.

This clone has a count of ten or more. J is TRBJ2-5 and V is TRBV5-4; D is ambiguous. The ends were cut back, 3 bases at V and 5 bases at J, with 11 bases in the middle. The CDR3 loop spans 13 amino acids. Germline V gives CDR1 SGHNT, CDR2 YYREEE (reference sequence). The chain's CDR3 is CASSSTTQETQYF. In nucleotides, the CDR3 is TGTGCCAGCAGCTCGACAACCCAGGAGACCCAGTACTTC.

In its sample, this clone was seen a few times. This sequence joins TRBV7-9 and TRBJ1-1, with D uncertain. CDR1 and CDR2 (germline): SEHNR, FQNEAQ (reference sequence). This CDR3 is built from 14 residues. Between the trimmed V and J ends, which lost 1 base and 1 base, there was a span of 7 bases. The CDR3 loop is CASSLGPRNTEAFF. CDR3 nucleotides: TGTGCCAGCAGCTTAGGGCCCAGGAACACTGAAGCTTTCTTT.

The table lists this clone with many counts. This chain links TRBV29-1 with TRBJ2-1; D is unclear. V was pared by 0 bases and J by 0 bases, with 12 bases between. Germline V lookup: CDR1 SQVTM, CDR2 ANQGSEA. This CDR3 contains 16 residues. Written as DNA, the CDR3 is TGCAGCGTTGAAGATCAGGATCGTAGCTCCTACAATGAGCAGTTCTTC. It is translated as CSVEDQDRSSYNEQFF.

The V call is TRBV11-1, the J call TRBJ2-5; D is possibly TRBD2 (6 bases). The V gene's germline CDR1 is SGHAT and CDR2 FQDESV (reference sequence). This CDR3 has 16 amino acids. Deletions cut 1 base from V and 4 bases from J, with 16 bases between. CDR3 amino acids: CASSLGFMVGGETQYF. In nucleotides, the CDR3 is TGTGCCAGCAGCTTAGGTTTCATGGTGGGGGGAGAGACCCAGTACTTC.

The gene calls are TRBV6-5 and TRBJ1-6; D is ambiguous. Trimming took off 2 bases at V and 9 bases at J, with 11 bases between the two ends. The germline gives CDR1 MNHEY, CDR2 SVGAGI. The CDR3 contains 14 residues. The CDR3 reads CASSYEQASSPLHF. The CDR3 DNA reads TGTGCCAGCAGTTACGAGCAGGCTAGTTCACCCCTCCACTTT.

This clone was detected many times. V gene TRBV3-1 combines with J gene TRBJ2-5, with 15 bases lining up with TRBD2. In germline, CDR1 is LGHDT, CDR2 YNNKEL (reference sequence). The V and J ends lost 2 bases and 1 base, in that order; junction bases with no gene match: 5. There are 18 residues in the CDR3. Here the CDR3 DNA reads TGTGCCAGCAGCCAACCTGGACTAGCGGGGGGGCTCCAAGAGACCCAGTACTTC. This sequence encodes CASSQPGLAGGLQETQYF.

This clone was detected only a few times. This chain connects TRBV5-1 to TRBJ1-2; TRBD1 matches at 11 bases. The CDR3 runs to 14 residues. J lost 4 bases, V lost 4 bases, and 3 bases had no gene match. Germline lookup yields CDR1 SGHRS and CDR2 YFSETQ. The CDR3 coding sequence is TGCGCCAGCAGCAATGGACAGGGGGCCTATGGCTACACCTTC. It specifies CASSNGQGAYGYTF.

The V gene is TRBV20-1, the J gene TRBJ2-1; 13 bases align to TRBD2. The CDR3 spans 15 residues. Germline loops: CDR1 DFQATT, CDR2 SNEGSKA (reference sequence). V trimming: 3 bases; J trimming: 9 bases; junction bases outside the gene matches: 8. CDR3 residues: CSASILGLAGREQFF. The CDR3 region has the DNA TGCAGTGCTAGTATTCTGGGACTAGCGGGACGTGAGCAGTTCTTC.

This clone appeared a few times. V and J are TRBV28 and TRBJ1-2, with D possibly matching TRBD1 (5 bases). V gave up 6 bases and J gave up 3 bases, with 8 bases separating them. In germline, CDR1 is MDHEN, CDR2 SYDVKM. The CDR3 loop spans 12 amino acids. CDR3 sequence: CASSSGDYGYTF. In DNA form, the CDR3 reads TGTGCCAGCAGCTCGGGGGACTATGGCTACACCTTC.

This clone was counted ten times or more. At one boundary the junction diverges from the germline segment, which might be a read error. This CDR3 is CASSLETQGSSDEQYF. In nucleotides, the CDR3 is TGTGCCAGCAGCTTGGAGACACAGGGGAGCTCCGACGAGCAGTACTTC. The rearrangement links TRBV5-6 to TRBJ2-7; 7 nucleotides align to TRBD1. The CDR3 runs 16 residues. Germline V gene lookup returns CDR1 SGHDT and CDR2 YYEEEE. Looking up the rest from reference TRBV5-6 and TRBJ2-7 gives the full variable domain: DAGVTQSPTHLIKTRGQQVTLRCSPKSGHDTVSWYQQALGQGPQFIFQYYEEEERQRGNFPDRFSGHQFPNYSSELNVNALLLGDSALYLCASSLETQGSSDEQYFGPGTRLTVT.

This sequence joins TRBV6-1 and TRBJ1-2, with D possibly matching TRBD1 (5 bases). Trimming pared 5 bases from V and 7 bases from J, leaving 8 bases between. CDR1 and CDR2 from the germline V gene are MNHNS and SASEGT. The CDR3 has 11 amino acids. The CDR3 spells CASSSRVGYTF. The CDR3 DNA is TGTGCCAGCAGTAGCAGGGTTGGCTACACCTTC.

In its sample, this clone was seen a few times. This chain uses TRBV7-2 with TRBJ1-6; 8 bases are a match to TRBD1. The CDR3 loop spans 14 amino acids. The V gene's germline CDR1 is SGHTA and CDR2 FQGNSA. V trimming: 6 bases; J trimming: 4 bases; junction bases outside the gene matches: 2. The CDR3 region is CASRRQGYNSPLHF. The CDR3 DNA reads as TGTGCCAGCAGACGACAGGGGTATAATTCACCCCTCCACTTT.

The DNA of the CDR3 is TGTGCCTGGTCTGTCCTCCGGGACAGACCCTACGAGCAGTACTTC. It translates to CAWSVLRDRPYEQYF. The V call is TRBV30, the J call TRBJ2-7; 7 bases line up with TRBD1. The CDR3 contains 15 residues. Unmatched junction bases numbered 12, after V lost 5 bases and J lost 2 bases. Per the germline V gene, CDR1 is GTSNPN and CDR2 is SVGIG (reference sequence).

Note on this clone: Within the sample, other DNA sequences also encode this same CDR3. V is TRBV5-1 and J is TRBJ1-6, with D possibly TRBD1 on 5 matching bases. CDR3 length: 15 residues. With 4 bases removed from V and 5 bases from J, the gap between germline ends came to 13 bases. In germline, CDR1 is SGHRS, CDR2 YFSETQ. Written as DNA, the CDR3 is TGCGCCAGCAGCGTAACCGGGACTCATAATTCACCCCTCCACTTT. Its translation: CASSVTGTHNSPLHF.

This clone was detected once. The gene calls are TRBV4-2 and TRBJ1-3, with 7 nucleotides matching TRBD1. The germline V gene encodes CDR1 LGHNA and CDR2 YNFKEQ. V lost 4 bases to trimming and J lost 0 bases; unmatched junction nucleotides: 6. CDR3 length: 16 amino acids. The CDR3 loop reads CASSLAGTVSGNTIYF. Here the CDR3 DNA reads TGTGCCAGCAGCCTCGCCGGGACAGTCTCTGGAAACACCATATATTTT.

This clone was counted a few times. The CDR3 coding sequence is TGTGCCAGCGGATCACAGAACTCTGGGGCCAACGTCCTGACTTTC. Encoded protein: CASGSQNSGANVLTF. The chain joins TRBV28 to TRBJ2-6, with D hard to call. V was cut by 8 bases and J by 0 bases, with 11 bases left in between. CDR1 and CDR2 from the germline V gene are MDHEN and SYDVKM. CDR3 length equals 15 residues. Complete variable domain (other parts from reference TRBV28 and TRBJ2-6): DVKVTQSSRYLVKRTGEKVFLECVQDMDHENMFWYRQDPGLGLRLIYFSYDVKMKEKGDIPEGYSVSREKKERFSLILESASTNQTSMYLCASGSQNSGANVLTFGAGSRLTVL.

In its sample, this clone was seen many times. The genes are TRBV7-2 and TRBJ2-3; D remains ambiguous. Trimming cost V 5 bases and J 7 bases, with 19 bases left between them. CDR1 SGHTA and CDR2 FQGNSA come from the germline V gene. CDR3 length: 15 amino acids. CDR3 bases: TGTGCCAGCAGCCCGACCCCTTTGCTGTCCTATACGCAGTATTTT. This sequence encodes CASSPTPLLSYTQYF.

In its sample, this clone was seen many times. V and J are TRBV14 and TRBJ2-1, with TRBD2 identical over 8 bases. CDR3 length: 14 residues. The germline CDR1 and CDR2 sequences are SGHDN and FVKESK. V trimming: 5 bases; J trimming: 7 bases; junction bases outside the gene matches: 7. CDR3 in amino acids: CASSSGGSWNEQFF. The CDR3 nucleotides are TGTGCCAGCAGCTCGGGGGGGTCCTGGAATGAGCAGTTCTTC.